The 21 T cell receptor beta chains below were found in one sample sequenced in a study of naive and memory T cell subsets. Study outcomes and limitations: Especially in CD8 cells, naive repertoires contained a few larger clonotypes, possibly CD45RA-re-expressing memory cells.

Both TRBC1 and TRBC2 were covered by a beta constant-region primer of two equimolar oligonucleotides. Ligated cDNA was amplified by four rounds of PCR with nested alpha and beta constant-region primers and SP2. In TCRdb, the UMI-ligation and nested PCR reads were re-called with MiXCR into one record per CDR3 protein. The sample lists approximately 140,000 distinct CDR3 sequences, 15% to 20% seen once, with more than 0.6% in the top ten. Their target antigens are unknown. Sequencing used naive CD8+ T cells from blood. The receptors here all came from a human donor in good health.

This clonotype came up a few times. The CDR3 nucleotides are TGTGCCAGCAGCTTAGGAGGACAGGGGGCGCTTAAAAAACTGTTTTTT. Translation: CASSLGGQGALKKLFF. The chain combines TRBV7-8 with TRBJ1-4; TRBD1 agrees at 11 bases. CDR1 is SGHVS, CDR2 FQNEAQ, per germline. Germline trimming cut 1 base from V and 9 bases from J; bases unmatched to any gene: 7. This CDR3 is built from 16 residues.

This chain uses TRBV5-1 with TRBJ1-2; maybe TRBD1 (6 bases). Trimming left V 0 bases short and J 4 bases short, with 13 bases between. Per the germline V gene, CDR1 is SGHRS and CDR2 is YFSETQ. The CDR3 length is 15 residues. Here the CDR3 reads CASSLVQGPTYGYTF. CDR3 in DNA: TGCGCCAGCAGCTTGGTACAGGGCCCTACCTATGGCTACACCTTC.

This clonotype showed up just once. This rearrangement joins TRBV4-1 to TRBJ2-1; possible D gene TRBD1, 5 bases. Trimming took off 0 bases at V and 10 bases at J, with 10 bases between the two ends. This CDR3 region has 13 residues. CDR1 MGHRA and CDR2 YSYEKL come from the germline V gene. This CDR3 reads CASSQEQVDEQFF. DNA for the CDR3: TGCGCCAGCAGCCAAGAACAGGTAGACGAGCAGTTCTTC.

J is TRBJ1-4 and V is TRBV12-3 or TRBV12-4; perhaps TRBD1 as D (6 bases). The CDR3 is 16 residues long. V shed 3 bases and J shed 4 bases, with 15 bases lying between them. In DNA form, the CDR3 reads TGTGCCAGCAGTTTTTGGGGTGGACAGAGTAATGAAAAACTGTTTTTT. Its protein is CASSFWGGQSNEKLFF.

The J gene is TRBJ2-6, the V gene TRBV27; no firm D call. The germline V gene encodes CDR1 MNHEY and CDR2 SMNVEV (reference sequence). The CDR3 has 15 residues. Trimming took 6 bases from V and 0 from J, leaving 9 bases between them. This CDR3 reads CASRPRSSGANVLTF. In nucleotides, the CDR3 is TGTGCCAGCAGACCGAGGAGCTCTGGGGCCAACGTCCTGACTTTC.

The chain uses TRBV27 and TRBJ2-1; a possible D gene is TRBD2 (6 bases). V lost 0 bases to trimming and J lost 2 bases, with 8 bases between them. The germline gives CDR1 MNHEY, CDR2 SMNVEV (reference sequence). The CDR3 spans 15 residues. The CDR3 nucleotides are TGTGCCAGCAGTTTATCAGGGACTGCCTACAATGAGCAGTTCTTC. Translated, it gives CASSLSGTAYNEQFF.

The chain recombines TRBV29-1 with TRBJ2-3, with D hard to call. The ends were cut back, 4 bases at V and 7 bases at J, with 9 bases in the middle. Per the germline V gene, CDR1 is SQVTM and CDR2 is ANQGSEA. The CDR3 extends over 11 amino acids. Here the CDR3 reads CSVANENTQYF. DNA of the CDR3: TGCAGCGTTGCGAACGAAAATACGCAGTATTTT.

This clonotype was recorded at least ten times. The chain is built from TRBV12-3 or TRBV12-4 and TRBJ2-1; possibly TRBD1 for D (6 bases). Trimming cost V 7 bases and J 0 bases, with 10 bases left between them. This CDR3 has 14 amino acids. CDR3 nucleotides: TGTGCCAGCATGGAGGACAGCTCCTACAATGAGCAGTTCTTC. This sequence encodes CASMEDSSYNEQFF.

This chain uses TRBV6-1 with TRBJ1-1; no firm D call. Trimming removed 4 bases at V and 5 bases at J, with 11 bases between. CDR1 and CDR2 (germline): MNHNS, SASEGT. The CDR3 loop spans 13 amino acids. The chain's CDR3 is CASSVSKRTEAFF. The DNA of the CDR3 is TGTGCCAGCAGTGTTTCGAAGAGAACTGAAGCTTTCTTT.

V and J are TRBV13 and TRBJ2-5; D gene ambiguous. The V gene lost 5 bases and the J gene lost 2 bases, with 9 bases spanning the gap. Germline lookup yields CDR1 PRHDT and CDR2 FYEKMQ (reference sequence). The CDR3 length is 13 residues. CDR3 in DNA: TGTGCCAGCAGCCTACTTAGACAAGAGACCCAGTACTTC. Its translation is CASSLLRQETQYF.

V is TRBV12-3 or TRBV12-4 and J is TRBJ2-3; tentatively, D is TRBD2 (5 bases). V lost 5 bases and J 2 bases, leaving 17 bases between the germline ends. CDR3 length: 16 amino acids. The CDR3 here is CASSPYPGKPTDTQYF. CDR3 sequence (DNA): TGTGCCAGCAGTCCCTACCCGGGAAAACCCACAGATACGCAGTATTTT.

This clonotype showed up just a few times. The chain is built from TRBV27 and TRBJ1-4; D uncertain. Germline lookup yields CDR1 MNHEY and CDR2 SMNVEV (reference sequence). The ends were cut back, 5 bases at V and 8 bases at J, with 12 bases in the middle. This CDR3 is built from 13 residues. Here the CDR3 reads CASSPRTGEKLFF. In DNA form, the CDR3 reads TGTGCCAGCAGTCCTCGGACCGGAGAAAAACTGTTTTTT.

This chain connects TRBV23-1 to TRBJ2-1; possibly TRBD1 or TRBD2 for D (7 bases each). TRBV23-1 is annotated as an ORF whose role is uncertain. The CDR3 consists of 22 residues. The V end lost 0 bases, the J end lost 2 bases, and 29 bases lay between the germline ends. CDR3 sequence: CASSQSDRWPPTSAGPYNEQFF. The CDR3, as DNA: TGCGCCAGCAGTCAATCGGACAGGTGGCCCCCTACTAGCGCCGGTCCCTACAATGAGCAGTTCTTC.

This clonotype has only a few counts. This chain links TRBV12-3 or TRBV12-4 with TRBJ2-3; D might be TRBD1 (5 bases). The germline V and J ends were trimmed by 6 bases and 1 base, with 11 bases remaining between them. There are 14 residues in the CDR3. The CDR3 is CASSSPRGTDTQYF. CDR3 coding DNA: TGTGCCAGCAGCTCACCCAGGGGCACAGATACGCAGTATTTT.

A note on this clonotype: A much larger clone is a single base away; this may be a read error. This chain uses TRBV27 with TRBJ2-3; D is undetermined. Germline V gives CDR1 MNHEY, CDR2 SMNVEV (reference sequence). The CDR3 spans 16 residues. The V gene lost 1 base and the J gene lost 0 bases, with 11 bases spanning the gap. CDR3 coding DNA: TGTGCCAGCAGTTTATGGTCCGTGCCTAGCACAGATACGCAGTATTTT. Amino acids: CASSLWSVPSTDTQYF.

This rearrangement joins TRBV20-1 to TRBJ2-3; 9 nucleotides agree with TRBD2. The CDR3 extends over 16 amino acids. The V segment lost 5 bases and the J segment 6 bases; nucleotides outside the gene matches: 15. The germline CDR1 and CDR2 sequences are DFQATT and SNEGSKA (reference sequence). The CDR3 sequence: CSALGWTSEWGDTQYF. The CDR3 DNA is TGCAGTGCTTTAGGGTGGACTAGCGAATGGGGGGATACGCAGTATTTT.

This clonotype turned up a few times. The V and J genes are TRBV10-3 and TRBJ2-7; a weak D match, TRBD1 (6 bases). The CDR3 sequence is 18 residues long. Per germline, CDR1 ENHRY and CDR2 SYGVKD. V dropped 6 bases and J dropped 3 bases, with 27 bases sitting between them. CDR3 protein: CAISALDSQTNPGYEQYF. The DNA of the CDR3 is TGTGCCATCAGCGCCCTGGACAGCCAAACTAACCCCGGCTACGAGCAGTACTTC.

The chain links TRBV27 to TRBJ2-1; a possible D gene is TRBD2 (6 bases). Per the germline V gene, CDR1 is MNHEY and CDR2 is SMNVEV (reference sequence). The CDR3 consists of 11 residues. Trimming stripped 3 bases from V and 9 bases from J, with 6 bases between. The CDR3 DNA reads as TGTGCCAGCAGTTTGCGGGGTGAGCAGTTCTTC. It codes for CASSLRGEQFF.

This clonotype has more than one count but fewer than ten. The rearrangement uses TRBV7-8 and TRBJ2-1; 12 bases fit TRBD2. This CDR3 is built from 17 residues. The germline V gene encodes CDR1 SGHVS and CDR2 FQNEAQ. Germline trimming cut 10 bases from V and 8 bases from J; bases unmatched to any gene: 18. The CDR3 sequence: CATTGGLAGGSSDEQFF. The CDR3 DNA reads TGTGCCACCACGGGGGGCCTAGCGGGAGGGTCTTCGGATGAGCAGTTCTTC.

The CDR3 DNA reads TGTGCCAGCAGGCCTCCCGGGACAAACAATGAGCAGTTCTTC. Encoded protein: CASRPPGTNNEQFF. V is TRBV6-6 and J is TRBJ2-1, with a weak D call TRBD1 (6 bases). Looked up from germline, CDR1 is MNHNY and CDR2 is SVGAGI (reference sequence). Trimming removed 6 bases at V and 5 bases at J, with 14 bases between. CDR3 length: 14 amino acids.

This chain uses TRBV28 with TRBJ2-5, with D unresolved. The V gene lost 3 bases and the J gene lost 5 bases, with 4 bases spanning the gap. The CDR3 has 11 residues. CDR1 and CDR2 (germline): MDHEN, SYDVKM. The CDR3 here is CASSFLETQYF. The CDR3 region has the DNA TGTGCCAGCAGTTTCCTTGAGACCCAGTACTTC.